This T cell receptor (beta chain) was identified in a study of shared clonotypes between healthy human individuals. Regarding the study as a whole: Non-shared clonotypes had lower generation probabilities than those shared by all four donors. Only blood underwent sampling, and tissue repertoires likely differ.

The V gene's germline CDR1 is MGHRA and CDR2 YSYEKL. There are 15 residues in the CDR3. Trimming removed 0 bases from V and 5 bases from J, with 13 bases in between. Repertoires were generated with immunoSEQ multiplex PCR, while TCRdb's copy carries only in-frame clones and drops some. Of fewer than 700,000 clones in the sample, 85% to 95% were seen once. Naive CD8 isolation took CD45RO-negative cells positively selected for CCR7 and excluded terminally differentiated effector memory CD45RA+ cells. This clone was counted once. Its antigen is currently unknown. Material: naive CD8+ T cells sorted from blood. This receptor was obtained from a woman younger than 45 in good health. V is TRBV4-1 and J is TRBJ2-5; no clear D gene. CDR3 protein: CASSQEMGIQETQYF. CDR3 sequence (DNA): TGCGCCAGCAGCCAAGAAATGGGGATTCAGGAGACCCAGTACTTC.